This TCR beta chain was recorded in a study of T-cell reconstitution after alpha-beta-depleted transplantation in children (dated by TCRdb to the mid-2010s). In the study overall: The study quantitatively tracked T-cell immune reconstitution after TCRalphabeta/CD19-depleted allogeneic hematopoietic cell transplantation in children using TCR repertoire profiling. Points the paper makes about the study in general: Over subsequent months, a decline in hyperexpanded clone frequencies was noted, and after one year, T-cell counts and TCRbeta diversity were mostly ascribed to newly produced T cells. In some patients, high TCRbeta diversity at day 60 was attributed to recipient T cells and intrathymic progenitors that had survived conditioning. Apparently early alphabetaT-cell count recovery about two months after transplant reportedly relied on only several hundred rapidly expanded clones derived from non-depleted graft cells.

The treatment or condition label corresponds to: allogeneic hematopoietic cell transplantation with graft depleted of TCRalphabeta T cells and CD19 B cells. The transplant recipients were children given TCRalphabeta/CD19-depleted allogeneic hematopoietic cell grafts. Remarks on this clonotype: No antigen is known for it. No much larger clonotype is one base removed from it; base qualities were not supplied.

Libraries were built with PCR. TCRdb names Illumina HiSeq 2500 as the instrument used. To normalize quantification of the TCRbeta repertoire, the TCR libraries were built with molecular barcoding that relied on unique molecular identifiers. Clones were called with MiXCR by TCRdb after fastp trimmed the public reads at Q25, and only in-frame beta chains were retained. Rows merge per CDR3 protein into single entries with the most common DNA and genes. The sample contains hundreds of thousands of distinct CDR3 sequences, around 14% of them found a single time. The top ten clones comprise 0.79% of the sample. Trimming removed 0 bases from V and 4 bases from J, leaving 12 bases between the germline ends. From cysteine to phenylalanine, the CDR3 is 14 amino acids long. Left in the record is the CDR3 DNA by itself, 42 bases read in frame from the first base. The CDR1 and CDR2 encoded by the germline V gene (reference sequence) are DFQATT and SNEGSKA.

This sequence uses TRBV20-1 and TRBJ2-5; tentative D gene TRBD2, with 6 bases matching. The sample in question was PBMCs, obtained before TCRalphabeta/CD19-depleted stem cell transplant. This receptor was obtained from a girl aged 2-9 years with congenital amegakaryocytic thrombocytopenia, due to receive a stem cell transplant. The DNA reads TGCAGTGCTAGAGACGGACGGGGGTCAGAGACCCAGTACTTC. Translated, this is CSARDGRGSETQYF.